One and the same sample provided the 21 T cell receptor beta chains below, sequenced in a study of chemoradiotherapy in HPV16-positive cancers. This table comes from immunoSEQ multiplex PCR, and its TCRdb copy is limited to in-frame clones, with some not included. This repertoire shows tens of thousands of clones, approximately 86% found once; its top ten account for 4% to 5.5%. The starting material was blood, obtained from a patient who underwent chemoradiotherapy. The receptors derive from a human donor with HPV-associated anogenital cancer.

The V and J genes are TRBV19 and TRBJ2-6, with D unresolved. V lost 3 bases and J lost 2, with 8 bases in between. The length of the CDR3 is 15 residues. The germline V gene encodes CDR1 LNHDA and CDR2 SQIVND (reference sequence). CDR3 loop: CASSMVRTGANVLTF. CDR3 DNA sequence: TGTGCCAGTAGTATGGTCAGGACTGGGGCCAACGTCCTGACTTTC.

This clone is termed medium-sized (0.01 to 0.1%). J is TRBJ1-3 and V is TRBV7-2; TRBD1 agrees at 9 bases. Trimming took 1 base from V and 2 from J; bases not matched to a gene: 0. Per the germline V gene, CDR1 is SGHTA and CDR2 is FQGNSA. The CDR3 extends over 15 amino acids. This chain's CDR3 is CASSLGQGAGNTIYF. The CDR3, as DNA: TGTGCCAGCAGCTTAGGACAGGGGGCTGGAAACACCATATATTTT.

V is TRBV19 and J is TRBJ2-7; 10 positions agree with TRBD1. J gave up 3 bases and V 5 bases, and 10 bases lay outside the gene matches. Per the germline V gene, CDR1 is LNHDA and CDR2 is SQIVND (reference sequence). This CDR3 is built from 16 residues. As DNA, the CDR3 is TGTGCCAGTAGTCATACTGTGGGACAGGGGCGCTACGAGCAGTACTTC. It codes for CASSHTVGQGRYEQYF.

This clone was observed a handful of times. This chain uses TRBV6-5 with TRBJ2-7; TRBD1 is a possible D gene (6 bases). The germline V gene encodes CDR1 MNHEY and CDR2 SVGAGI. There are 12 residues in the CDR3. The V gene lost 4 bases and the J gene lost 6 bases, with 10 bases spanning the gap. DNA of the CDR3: TGTGCCAGCAGTTTCGGGACATCCGAGCAGTACTTC. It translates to CASSFGTSEQYF.

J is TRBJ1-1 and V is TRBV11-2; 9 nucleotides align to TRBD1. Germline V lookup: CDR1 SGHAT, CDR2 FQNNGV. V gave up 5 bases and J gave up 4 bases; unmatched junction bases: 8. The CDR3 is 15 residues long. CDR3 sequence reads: CASSQTGGRGTEAFF. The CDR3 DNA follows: TGTGCCAGCAGCCAGACAGGGGGTAGGGGCACTGAAGCTTTCTTT.

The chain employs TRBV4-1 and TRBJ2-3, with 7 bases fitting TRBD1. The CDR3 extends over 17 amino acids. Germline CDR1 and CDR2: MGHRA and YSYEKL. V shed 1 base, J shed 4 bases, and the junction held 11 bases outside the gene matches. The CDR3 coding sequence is TGCGCCAGCAGCCAAGGCCAAGGGCAGGGGGTTGCAGATACGCAGTATTTT. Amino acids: CASSQGQGQGVADTQYF.

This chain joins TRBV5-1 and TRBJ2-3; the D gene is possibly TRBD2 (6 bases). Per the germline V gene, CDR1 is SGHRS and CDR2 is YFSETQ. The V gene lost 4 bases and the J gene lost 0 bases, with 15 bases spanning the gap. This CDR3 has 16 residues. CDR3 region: CASSRDLGTSTDTQYF. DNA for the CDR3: TGCGCCAGCAGCCGGGACTTAGGGACTAGCACAGATACGCAGTATTTT. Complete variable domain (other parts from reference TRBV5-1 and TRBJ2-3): KAGVTQTPRYLIKTRGQQVTLSCSPISGHRSVSWYQQTPGQGLQFLFEYFSETQRNKGNFPGRFSGRQFSNSRSEMNVSTLELGDSALYLCASSRDLGTSTDTQYFGPGTRLTVL.

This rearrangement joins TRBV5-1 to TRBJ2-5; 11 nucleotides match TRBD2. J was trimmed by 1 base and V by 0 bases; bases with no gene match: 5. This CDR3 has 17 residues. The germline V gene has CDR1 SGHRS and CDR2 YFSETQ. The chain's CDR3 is CASSLGASGGRQETQYF. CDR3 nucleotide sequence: TGCGCCAGCAGCTTGGGAGCTAGCGGGGGGCGCCAAGAGACCCAGTACTTC.

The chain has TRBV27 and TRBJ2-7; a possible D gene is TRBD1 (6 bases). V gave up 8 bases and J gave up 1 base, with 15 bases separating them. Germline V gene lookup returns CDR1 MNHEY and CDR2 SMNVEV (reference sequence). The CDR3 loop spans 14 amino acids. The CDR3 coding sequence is TGTGCCAGCCATCCAGGGACAAAATCCTACGAGCAGTACTTC. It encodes CASHPGTKSYEQYF.

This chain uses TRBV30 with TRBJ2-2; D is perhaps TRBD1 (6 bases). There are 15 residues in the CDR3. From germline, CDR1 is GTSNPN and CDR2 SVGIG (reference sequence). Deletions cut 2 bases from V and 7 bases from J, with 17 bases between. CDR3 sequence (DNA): TGTGCCTGGAGTTCAGGAAACAGGGCGGTCGGGGAGCTGTTTTTT. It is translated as CAWSSGNRAVGELFF.

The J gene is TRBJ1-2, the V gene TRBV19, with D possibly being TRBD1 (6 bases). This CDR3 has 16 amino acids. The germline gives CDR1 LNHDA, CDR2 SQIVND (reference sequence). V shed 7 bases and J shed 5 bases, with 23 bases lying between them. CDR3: CASINRATGLPYGYTF. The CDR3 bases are TGTGCCAGTATCAACCGAGCGACAGGCCTTCCTTATGGCTACACCTTC.

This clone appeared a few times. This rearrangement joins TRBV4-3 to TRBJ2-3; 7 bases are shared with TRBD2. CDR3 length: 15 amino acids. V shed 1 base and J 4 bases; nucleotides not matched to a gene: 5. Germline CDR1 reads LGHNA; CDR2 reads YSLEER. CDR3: CASSQAWGGSDTQYF. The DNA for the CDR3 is TGCGCCAGCAGCCAAGCGTGGGGGGGGTCAGATACGCAGTATTTT.

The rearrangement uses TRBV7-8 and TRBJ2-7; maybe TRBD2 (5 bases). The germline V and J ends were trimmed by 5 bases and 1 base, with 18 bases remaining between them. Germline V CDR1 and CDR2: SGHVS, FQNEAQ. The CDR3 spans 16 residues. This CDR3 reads CASSQEEAGTSYEQYF. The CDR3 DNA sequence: TGTGCCAGCAGCCAAGAGGAGGCAGGAACATCCTACGAGCAGTACTTC.

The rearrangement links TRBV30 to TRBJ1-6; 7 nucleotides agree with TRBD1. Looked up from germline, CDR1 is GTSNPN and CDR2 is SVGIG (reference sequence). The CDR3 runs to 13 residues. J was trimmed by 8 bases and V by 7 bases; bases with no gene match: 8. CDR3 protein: CAYRGGMDSPLHF. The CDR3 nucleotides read TGTGCCTACAGGGGAGGTATGGATTCACCCCTCCACTTT.

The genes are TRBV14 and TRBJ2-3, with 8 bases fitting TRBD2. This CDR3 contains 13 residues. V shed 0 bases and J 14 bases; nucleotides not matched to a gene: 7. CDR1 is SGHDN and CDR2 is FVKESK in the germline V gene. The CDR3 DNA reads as TGTGCCAGCAGCCAAGAACGGCGGGGGGAGACGTATTTT. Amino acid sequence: CASSQERRGETYF.

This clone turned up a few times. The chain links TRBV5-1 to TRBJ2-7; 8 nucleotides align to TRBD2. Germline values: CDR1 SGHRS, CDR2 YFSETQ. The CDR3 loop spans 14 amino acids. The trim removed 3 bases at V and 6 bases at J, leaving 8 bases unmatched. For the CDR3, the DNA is TGCGCCAGCAGCTCGACTAGCGTCCTCGGCGAGCAGTACTTC. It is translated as CASSSTSVLGEQYF.

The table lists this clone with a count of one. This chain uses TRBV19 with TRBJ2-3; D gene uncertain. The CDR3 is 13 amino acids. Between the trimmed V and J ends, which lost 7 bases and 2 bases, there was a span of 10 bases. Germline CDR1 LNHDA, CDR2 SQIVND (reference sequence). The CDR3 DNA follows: TGTGCCAGTAACGGTAGATCCACAGATACGCAGTATTTT. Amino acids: CASNGRSTDTQYF.

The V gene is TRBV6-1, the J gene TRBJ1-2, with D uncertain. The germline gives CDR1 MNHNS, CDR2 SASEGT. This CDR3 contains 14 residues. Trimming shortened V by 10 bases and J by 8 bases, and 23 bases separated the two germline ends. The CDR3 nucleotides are TGTGCCACCTTGGACGGGGTGATGGTCGGAGGCTACACCTTC. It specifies CATLDGVMVGGYTF.

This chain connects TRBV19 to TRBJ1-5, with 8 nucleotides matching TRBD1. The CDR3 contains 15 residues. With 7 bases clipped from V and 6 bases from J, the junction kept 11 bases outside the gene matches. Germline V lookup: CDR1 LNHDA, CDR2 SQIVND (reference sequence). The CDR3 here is CASTAHGQGGQPQHF. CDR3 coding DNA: TGTGCCAGTACGGCCCACGGACAGGGCGGTCAGCCCCAGCATTTT.

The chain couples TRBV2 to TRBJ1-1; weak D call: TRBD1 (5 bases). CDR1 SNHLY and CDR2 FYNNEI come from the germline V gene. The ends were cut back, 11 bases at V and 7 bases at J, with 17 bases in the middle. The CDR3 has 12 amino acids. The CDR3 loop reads CAFAGGRIEAFF. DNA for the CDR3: TGTGCCTTCGCCGGGGGTAGGATTGAAGCTTTCTTT.

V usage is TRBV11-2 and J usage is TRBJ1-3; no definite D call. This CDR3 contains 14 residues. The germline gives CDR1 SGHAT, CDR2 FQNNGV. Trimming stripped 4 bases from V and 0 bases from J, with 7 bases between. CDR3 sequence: CASSSTNSGNTIYF. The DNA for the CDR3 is TGTGCCAGCAGCTCTACCAACTCTGGAAACACCATATATTTT.